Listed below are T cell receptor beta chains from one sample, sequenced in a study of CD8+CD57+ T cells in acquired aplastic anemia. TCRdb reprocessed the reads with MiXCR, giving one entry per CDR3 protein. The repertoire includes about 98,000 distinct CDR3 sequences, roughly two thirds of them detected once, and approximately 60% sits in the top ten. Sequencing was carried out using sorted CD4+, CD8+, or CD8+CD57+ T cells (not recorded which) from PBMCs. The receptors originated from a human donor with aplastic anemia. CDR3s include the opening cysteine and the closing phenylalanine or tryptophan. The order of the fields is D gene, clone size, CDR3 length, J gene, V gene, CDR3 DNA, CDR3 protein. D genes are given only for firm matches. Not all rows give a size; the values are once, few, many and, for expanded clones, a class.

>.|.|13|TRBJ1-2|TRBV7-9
TGTGCCAGCAGCTTGGGGGCCGGCTATGGCTACACCTTC
CASSLGAGYGYTF
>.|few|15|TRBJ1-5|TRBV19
TGTGCCAGTAGTATAGAGGGGGTAGGCAATCAGCCCCAGCATTTT
CASSIEGVGNQPQHF
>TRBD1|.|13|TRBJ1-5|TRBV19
TGTGCCACCTCCCGGGACAGAGATCAGCCCCAGCATTTT
CATSRDRDQPQHF
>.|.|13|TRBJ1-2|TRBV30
TGTGCCTGGAGTGAAACCGGGAACTATGGCTACACCTTC
CAWSETGNYGYTF
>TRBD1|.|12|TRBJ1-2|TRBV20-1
TGCAGTGCCCCGACAGGGACCCATGGCTACACCTTC
CSAPTGTHGYTF
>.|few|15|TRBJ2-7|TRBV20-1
TGCAGTGCTAGAGATCGGACGTCCCCTATCGTGGAGCAGTACTTC
CSARDRTSPIVEQYF
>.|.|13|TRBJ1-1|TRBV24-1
TGTGCCAGTAGGGAGAGGGGCTACACTGAAGCTTTCTTT
CASRERGYTEAFF
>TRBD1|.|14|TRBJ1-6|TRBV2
TGTGCCAGCAGAGAACACAGGGGTACCTCACCCCTCCACTTT
CASREHRGTSPLHF
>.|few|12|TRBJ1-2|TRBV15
TGTGCCACCCTTGGCGAAGGCTATGGCTACACCTTC
CATLGEGYGYTF
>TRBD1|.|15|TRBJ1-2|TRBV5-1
TGCGCCAGCAGCTCTTCCGGGACAGGGGGCTATGGCTACACCTTC
CASSSSGTGGYGYTF
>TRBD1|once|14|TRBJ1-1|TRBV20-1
TGCAGTGCTACGGACAGGGGGGGGAACACTGAAGCTTTCTTT
CSATDRGGNTEAFF